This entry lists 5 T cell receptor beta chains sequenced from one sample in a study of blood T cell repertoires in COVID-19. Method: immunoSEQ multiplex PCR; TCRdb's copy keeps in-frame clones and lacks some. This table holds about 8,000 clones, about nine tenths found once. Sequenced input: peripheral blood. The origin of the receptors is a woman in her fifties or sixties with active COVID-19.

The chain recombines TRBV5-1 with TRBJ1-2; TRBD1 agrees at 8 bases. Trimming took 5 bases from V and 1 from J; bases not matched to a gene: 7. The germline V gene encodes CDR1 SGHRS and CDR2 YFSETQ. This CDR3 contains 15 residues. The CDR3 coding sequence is TGCGCCAGCAGTCAAAACGACAGGGGTAACTATGGCTACACCTTC. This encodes CASSQNDRGNYGYTF.

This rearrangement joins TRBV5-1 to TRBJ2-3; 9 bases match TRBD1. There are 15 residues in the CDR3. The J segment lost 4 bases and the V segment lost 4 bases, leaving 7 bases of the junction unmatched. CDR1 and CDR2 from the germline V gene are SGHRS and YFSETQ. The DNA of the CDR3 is TGCGCCAGCAGCGTACGACAGGGGGACGCAGATACGCAGTATTTT. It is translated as CASSVRQGDADTQYF. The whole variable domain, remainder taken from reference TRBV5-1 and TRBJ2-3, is KAGVTQTPRYLIKTRGQQVTLSCSPISGHRSVSWYQQTPGQGLQFLFEYFSETQRNKGNFPGRFSGRQFSNSRSEMNVSTLELGDSALYLCASSVRQGDADTQYFGPGTRLTVL.

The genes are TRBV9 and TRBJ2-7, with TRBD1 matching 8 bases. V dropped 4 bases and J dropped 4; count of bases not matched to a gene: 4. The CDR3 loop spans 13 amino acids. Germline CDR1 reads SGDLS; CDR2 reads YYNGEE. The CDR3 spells CASSPGQGYEQYF. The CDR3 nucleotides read TGTGCCAGCAGCCCCGGACAGGGATACGAGCAGTACTTC.

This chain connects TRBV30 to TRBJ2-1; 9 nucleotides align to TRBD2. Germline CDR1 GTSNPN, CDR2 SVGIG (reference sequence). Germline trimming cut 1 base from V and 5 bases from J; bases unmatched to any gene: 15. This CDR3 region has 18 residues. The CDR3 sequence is CAWSAHYGVIAGDNEQFF. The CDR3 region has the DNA TGTGCCTGGAGTGCACATTATGGGGTTATAGCGGGAGACAATGAGCAGTTCTTC.

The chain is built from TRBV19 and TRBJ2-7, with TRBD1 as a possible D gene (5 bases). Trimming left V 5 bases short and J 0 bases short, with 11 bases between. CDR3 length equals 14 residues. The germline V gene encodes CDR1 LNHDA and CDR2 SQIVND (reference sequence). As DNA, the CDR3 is TGTGCCAGTAGTCCCCAGGGCGGCTCCTACGAGCAGTACTTC. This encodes CASSPQGGSYEQYF.